This TCR beta chain derives from a study of blood T cell repertoires in COVID-19. As originally analysed: Amplification with reference gene primers provided the estimates of nucleated cell counts. Profiling relied on immunoSEQ multiplex PCR, and the TCRdb table lists in-frame clones only, not all of them. D and trimming come from the DNA, and the V and J calls and clone size come from that table. In the table there are hundreds of thousands of clones, 84% of which are singletons. Germline V gives CDR1 SGHTA, CDR2 FQGNSA. V lost 6 bases to trimming and J lost 1 base, with 12 bases between them. This CDR3 has 14 amino acids. In regard to this clone: The sample contains more than one DNA sequence encoding this CDR3.

What was sequenced was PBMCs or T cells enriched from blood (not recorded which). This chain joins TRBV7-2 and TRBJ1-1, with D perhaps matching TRBD1 (6 bases). The TCR originated in a woman aged 40 to 50 who had recovered from COVID-19. CDR3 protein: CASSVQGGNTEAFF. CDR3 nucleotides: TGTGCCAGCAGTGTACAGGGCGGGAACACTGAAGCTTTCTTT. Full variable domain (remainder filled in from reference TRBV7-2 and TRBJ1-1): GAGVSQSPSNKVTEKGKDVELRCDPISGHTALYWYRQSLGQGLEFLIYFQGNSAPDKSGLPSDRFSAERTGGSVSTLTIQRTQQEDSAVYLCASSVQGGNTEAFFGQGTRLTVV.